This entry concerns a single T cell receptor beta chain. Its target is unknown. In the PCR, 60 Vbeta and 13 Jbeta primers were used. Only in-frame clones appear in the TCRdb table, and some are missing; sequencing was by immunoSEQ multiplex PCR. The sample totals about 120,000 clones. The sample is drawn from a study of cytomegalovirus exposure and HLA in healthy donors. Notes on the study in general: The authors listed approximately 150 TCR beta chains as cytomegalovirus-associated. Earlier analysis found most TCR beta V segments productive about 90% or about 30% of the time. Analyzed later, most CMV-associated TCR beta chains appeared HLA-restricted. Analyses of presence and absence presupposed an approximately uniform sequencing depth across donors.

Sequenced: PBMCs. The clonotype originates from a man aged 35 to 55 in good health and CMV-seropositive.

CDR3 in amino acids: CASSLNRFYEQYF. In DNA, the CDR3 is TGTGCCAGCAGCTTGAACCGATTCTACGAGCAGTACTTC. The chain links TRBV5-6 to TRBJ2-5, with D unresolved. The DNA end favors TRBJ2-7, so the J call may be wrong. From germline, CDR1 is SGHDT and CDR2 YYEEEE. The CDR3 runs 13 residues.